The next 31 T cell receptor beta chains were all read from a single sample in a study of breast tumors, draining lymph nodes, adjacent tissues. MiXCR was run by TCRdb on the multiplex PCR reads, yielding one entry per CDR3 protein. The table lists over 250,000 distinct CDR3 sequences, 30% of them singletons. Samples came from axillary lymph nodes draining the breast cancer. Sequencing was done on a sample of axillary lymph node tissue. The source of these receptors is a female donor with breast cancer. Some clones in this sample may be carry-over from other donors' samples.

This clonotype was counted ten times or more. The V call is TRBV20-1, the J call TRBJ1-2, with D maybe TRBD1 (6 bases). Trimming removed 3 bases from V and 5 bases from J, with 13 bases in between. The germline V gene has CDR1 DFQATT and CDR2 SNEGSKA (reference sequence). The CDR3 is 13 residues long. CDR3 in amino acids: CSASPSRGYGYTF. DNA of the CDR3: TGCAGTGCTAGCCCATCAAGGGGGTATGGCTACACCTTC.

This clonotype was observed at least ten times. The V call is TRBV5-8, the J call TRBJ2-3; D remains ambiguous. Germline V gives CDR1 SGHTS, CDR2 YDEGEE. V was pared by 2 bases and J by 4 bases, with 11 bases between. The CDR3 covers 14 residues. The CDR3 sequence is CASSFGVSPDTQYF. The CDR3 nucleotides are TGTGCCAGCAGCTTTGGGGTGAGTCCAGATACGCAGTATTTT.

This clonotype was seen repeatedly, ten times or more. The chain is built from TRBV5-6 and TRBJ2-5, with D uncertain. CDR3 length: 15 residues. Between the trimmed V and J ends, which lost 0 bases and 2 bases, there was a span of 11 bases. The V gene's germline CDR1 is SGHDT and CDR2 YYEEEE. The CDR3 loop reads CASSLEPGRQETQYF. Written as DNA, the CDR3 is TGTGCCAGCAGCTTGGAACCCGGCCGACAAGAGACCCAGTACTTC.

This clonotype was counted at least ten times. The V and J genes are TRBV20-1 and TRBJ1-4; no clear D gene. This CDR3 contains 12 residues. Germline CDR1 and CDR2: DFQATT and SNEGSKA (reference sequence). Trimming stripped 0 bases from V and 14 bases from J, with 13 bases between. The DNA of the CDR3 is TGCAGTGCTAGAGATCAACTCTGGACCCTGTTTTTT. It codes for CSARDQLWTLFF.

The chain employs TRBV7-8 and TRBJ1-1; the D gene is possibly TRBD1 (6 bases). The germline V and J ends were trimmed by 5 bases and 4 bases, with 17 bases remaining between them. This CDR3 is built from 15 residues. Germline V gives CDR1 SGHVS, CDR2 FQNEAQ. In DNA, the CDR3 is TGTGCCAGCAGCATCCTGCGGGGGGGCACCACTGAAGCTTTCTTT. This encodes CASSILRGGTTEAFF.

This clonotype was seen repeatedly, ten times or more. The rearrangement joins TRBV20-1 to TRBJ1-2, with D possibly being TRBD1 (6 bases). Germline V CDR1 and CDR2: DFQATT, SNEGSKA (reference sequence). The CDR3 extends over 12 amino acids. V was shortened by 2 bases and J by 7 bases, with 11 bases between the two germline ends. CDR3 region: CSARRGGSGYTF. In DNA form, the CDR3 reads TGCAGTGCTAGAAGGGGGGGGTCTGGCTACACCTTC.

In regard to this clonotype: Since no conserved phenylalanine or tryptophan closes the CDR3, a read error is the likely cause. The DNA is left out, because the CDR3 cannot be placed on it with certainty; the CDR3 is given as TCRdb lists it. The genes are TRBV20-1 and TRBJ2-3; TRBD2 was called by the table and not checked on the DNA. The CDR3 contains 15 residues when both ends are counted. Per the germline V gene, CDR1 is DFQATT and CDR2 is SNEGSKA (reference sequence). CDR3 protein: CSAREAGGVTDTQDV.

The rearrangement joins TRBV12-3 or TRBV12-4 to TRBJ1-4, with D maybe TRBD1 (6 bases). V lost 6 bases to trimming and J lost 7 bases, with 30 bases between them. The CDR3 has 19 amino acids. The CDR3, as DNA: TGTGCCAGCAGCGGGACACAGAGCTCCTACGAGCAGGGGAGTGAAAAACTGTTTTTT. Amino acids: CASSGTQSSYEQGSEKLFF.

Many counts were recorded for this clonotype. This chain uses TRBV24-1 with TRBJ2-5; 11 bases agree with TRBD1. V lost 3 bases, J lost 5 bases, and 1 base stayed unmatched. Germline V gene lookup returns CDR1 KGHDR and CDR2 SFDVKD. This CDR3 comprises 14 residues. CDR3 nucleotide sequence: TGTGCCACCAGTGATAGGGACAGGGGGGAGACCCAGTACTTC. As protein: CATSDRDRGETQYF.

Many counts were recorded for this clonotype. This sequence joins TRBV24-1 and TRBJ1-5, with no clear D. Germline CDR1 KGHDR, CDR2 SFDVKD. Trimming pared 9 bases from V and 7 bases from J, leaving 12 bases between. This CDR3 region has 12 residues. CDR3 region: CATSGSGQPQHF. In nucleotides, the CDR3 is TGTGCCACCTCAGGATCCGGGCAGCCCCAGCATTTT.

This clonotype has a count of ten or more. The rearrangement uses TRBV5-6 and TRBJ1-2; D is undetermined. The CDR3 totals 13 residues. V dropped 1 base and J dropped 3 bases, with 7 bases sitting between them. Per germline, CDR1 SGHDT and CDR2 YYEEEE. The CDR3 loop reads CASSLRGDYGYTF. The DNA for the CDR3 is TGTGCCAGCAGCTTGCGGGGTGACTATGGCTACACCTTC.

This clonotype was detected ten times or more. This chain uses TRBV7-9 with TRBJ2-5, with TRBD2 matching over 9 bases. This CDR3 has 16 amino acids. V dropped 5 bases and J dropped 2; count of bases not matched to a gene: 9. Germline lookup yields CDR1 SEHNR and CDR2 FQNEAQ (reference sequence). The CDR3 nucleotides read TGTGCCAGCAGCCGAAACCTGGCGGGAGGGCAAGAGACCCAGTACTTC. Protein: CASSRNLAGGQETQYF.

This clonotype was seen only a few times. A single base separates this from a much larger clone, so it may be a read error. The chain combines TRBV5-4 with TRBJ2-5; tentative D call: TRBD1 (5 bases). The V gene lost 4 bases and the J gene lost 5 bases, with 18 bases spanning the gap. CDR1 is SGHNT, CDR2 YYREEE, per germline (reference sequence). CDR3 length: 15 residues. The CDR3, as DNA: TGTGCCAGCAGCAAGCAACAGGCGAGGATGGAGACCCAGTACTTC. Translation: CASSKQQARMETQYF. The entire variable domain, with the rest obtained from reference TRBV5-4 and TRBJ2-5, is as follows: ETGVTQSPTHLIKTRGQQVTLRCSSQSGHNTVSWYQQALGQGPQFIFQYYREEENGRGNFPPRFSGLQFPNYSSELNVNALELDDSALYLCASSKQQARMETQYFGPGTRLLVL.

As DNA, the CDR3 is TGTGCTAGTGACTTAGAAGCTTTCTTT. Amino acids: CASDLEAFF. The rearrangement links TRBV12-5 to TRBJ1-1; D unclear. Germline-derived CDR1 and CDR2 are LGHNT and FRNRAP. The V gene lost 7 bases and the J gene lost 8 bases, with 5 bases spanning the gap. The CDR3 length is 9 residues.

In this sample, this clonotype turned up many times. The V and J genes are TRBV19 and TRBJ2-1; D possibly corresponds to TRBD2 (6 bases). Germline CDR1 is LNHDA and CDR2 is SQIVND (reference sequence). There are 14 residues in the CDR3. CDR3 residues: CATTPGVLVDEQFF. DNA of the CDR3: TGTGCGACCACTCCGGGGGTTTTGGTCGATGAGCAGTTCTTC.

The chain joins TRBV9 to TRBJ2-1; the D call may be TRBD1 or TRBD2 (5 bases each). Trimming removed 2 bases from V and 8 bases from J, with 11 bases in between. CDR3 size: 13 residues. The germline CDR1 and CDR2 sequences are SGDLS and YYNGEE. The chain's CDR3 is CASSVRDPHEQFF. The CDR3 DNA reads TGTGCCAGCAGCGTCCGGGACCCCCATGAGCAGTTCTTC. The variable domain in full, with the rest retrieved from reference TRBV9 and TRBJ2-1, is DSGVTQTPKHLITATGQRVTLRCSPRSGDLSVYWYQQSLDQGLQFLIQYYNGEERAKGNILERFSAQQFPDLHSELNLSSLELGDSALYFCASSVRDPHEQFFGPGTRLTVL.

Ten or more counts support this clonotype. The V and J genes are TRBV29-1 and TRBJ2-1; no reliable D call. V lost 2 bases and J 3 bases, leaving 5 bases between the germline ends. This CDR3 is 12 amino acids long. Germline V gives CDR1 SQVTM, CDR2 ANQGSEA. As DNA, the CDR3 is TGCAGCGTTGAACACCTCTACAATGAGCAGTTCTTC. Its translation: CSVEHLYNEQFF.

On this clonotype itself: With a much larger clone just one base away, this may be a read error. The chain has TRBV5-1 and TRBJ2-5, with a weak D call TRBD2 (6 bases). CDR3 length equals 13 residues. Germline V gene data show CDR1 as SGHRS and CDR2 as YFSETQ. For the CDR3, the DNA is TGCGCCAACAGCATAGCGGTTCAAGAGACCCAGTACTTC. Residues: CANSIAVQETQYF.

This clonotype was detected a few times. This may be a read error: a much more frequent sequence differs by one nucleotide. This chain connects TRBV20-1 to TRBJ1-2; possibly TRBD1 for D (5 bases). This CDR3 region has 14 residues. Per the germline V gene, CDR1 is DFQATT and CDR2 is SNEGSKA (reference sequence). Written as DNA, the CDR3 is TGCAGCGCGGGGACCCCACCAACGAACTATGGCCACACCTTC. It codes for CSAGTPPTNYGHTF.

This clonotype has only a few counts. The chain couples TRBV13 to TRBJ2-3; 12 bases are a match to TRBD2. This CDR3 is built from 17 residues. The germline gives CDR1 PRHDT, CDR2 FYEKMQ (reference sequence). V lost 2 bases, J lost 0 bases, and 3 bases stayed unmatched. The CDR3 spells CASSLLAGGASTDTQYF. DNA for the CDR3: TGTGCCAGCAGCTTACTAGCGGGAGGGGCTAGCACAGATACGCAGTATTTT.

On this clonotype: The CDR3 does not end in the conserved phenylalanine or tryptophan, so this is likely a read error. This chain connects TRBV14 to TRBJ1-3, with D unclear. Germline V gives CDR1 SGHDN, CDR2 FVKESK. This CDR3 comprises 13 residues. Trimming cost V 4 bases and J 1 base, with 5 bases left between them. As DNA, the CDR3 is TGTGCCAGCAGCCCTACTTCTGGAAACACCATATATTCT. Its protein product is CASSPTSGNTIYS.

This clonotype was counted many times. The chain has TRBV7-2 and TRBJ2-1; 7 nucleotides match TRBD1. Germline V CDR1 and CDR2: SGHTA, FQGNSA. J lost 4 bases, V lost 2 bases, and 14 bases had no gene match. The CDR3 spans 18 residues. CDR3 coding DNA: TGTGCCAGCAGCTTAATCGGTATTGGAGGACAGGTTTACAATGAGCAGTTCTTC. It is translated as CASSLIGIGGQVYNEQFF.

The sample holds many counts of this clonotype. The J gene is TRBJ1-2, the V gene TRBV30; possibly TRBD1 for D (6 bases). The CDR3 totals 12 residues. The V end lost 8 bases, the J end lost 4 bases, and 14 bases lay between the germline ends. Per germline, CDR1 GTSNPN and CDR2 SVGIG (reference sequence). The CDR3 DNA is TGTGCCGTAACAGGGAGGGGCTATGGCTACACCTTC. Translating it yields CAVTGRGYGYTF.

The sample holds many counts of this clonotype. The chain joins TRBV18 to TRBJ2-2; D might be TRBD2 (6 bases). The germline V and J ends were trimmed by 8 bases and 5 bases, with 15 bases remaining between them. The CDR3 has 14 residues. Germline CDR1 is KGHSH and CDR2 is LQKENI. CDR3 nucleotide sequence: TGTGCCAGCCATGCGGGGACCGTGACCGGGGAGCTGTTTTTT. Its protein is CASHAGTVTGELFF. Full variable domain (missing parts from reference TRBV18 and TRBJ2-2): NAGVMQNPRHLVRRRGQEARLRCSPMKGHSHVYWYRQLPEEGLKFMVYLQKENIIDESGMPKERFSAEFPKEGPSILRIQQVVRGDSAAYFCASHAGTVTGELFFGEGSRLTVL.

This clonotype was counted ten times or more. This chain connects TRBV10-1 to TRBJ2-7, with D maybe TRBD1 (6 bases). This CDR3 is built from 14 residues. In germline, CDR1 is WNHNN, CDR2 SYGVQD (reference sequence). Trimming removed 7 bases at V and 5 bases at J, with 18 bases between. The CDR3 sequence: CASTPDSSSNEQYF. In nucleotides, the CDR3 is TGCGCCAGCACACCGGACAGTTCCTCTAACGAGCAGTACTTC.

This clonotype has at least ten counts. The V gene is TRBV2, the J gene TRBJ2-1, with 7 bases identical to TRBD2. The CDR3 has 16 amino acids. Per germline, CDR1 SNHLY and CDR2 FYNNEI. V trimming: 8 bases; J trimming: 1 base; junction bases outside the gene matches: 11. CDR3 region: CASLGSGMESYNEQFF. The CDR3 nucleotides read TGTGCCAGCCTCGGGAGCGGGATGGAGTCCTACAATGAGCAGTTCTTC.

As for this clonotype: A much larger clone lies a single base off, so this may be a read error. This chain joins TRBV20-1 and TRBJ2-1; 8 nucleotides line up with TRBD2. There are 15 residues in the CDR3. The germline V gene has CDR1 DFQATT and CDR2 SNEGSKA (reference sequence). CDR3 bases: TGCAGTGCTAGAGATCCCGGGACTAGTCCCAATGAGCGGTTCTTC. Translating gives CSARDPGTSPNERFF.

This clonotype was found a few times. This chain joins TRBV5-4 and TRBJ2-5; D gene unclear. Trimming shortened V by 6 bases and J by 5 bases, and 14 bases separated the two germline ends. The CDR3 sequence is 13 residues long. Germline loops: CDR1 SGHNT, CDR2 YYREEE (reference sequence). The CDR3 DNA sequence: TGTGCCAGCACGTCCTCCCAAGGGGAGACCCAGTACTTC. Translation gives CASTSSQGETQYF.

This clonotype was detected a few times. The chain links TRBV27 to TRBJ2-7, with TRBD2 matching 8 bases. Looked up from germline, CDR1 is MNHEY and CDR2 is SMNVEV (reference sequence). This CDR3 region has 15 residues. V shed 3 bases and J 2 bases; nucleotides not matched to a gene: 6. CDR3 loop: CASSFTAGDPYEQYF. In nucleotides, the CDR3 is TGTGCCAGCAGTTTTACAGCGGGAGACCCCTACGAGCAGTACTTC.

This clonotype was observed at least ten times. The genes are TRBV7-2 and TRBJ2-6; no clear D gene. This CDR3 has 16 residues. Germline CDR1 SGHTA, CDR2 FQGNSA. Trimming left V 3 bases short and J 0 bases short, with 9 bases between. The CDR3: CASSLTRPSGANVLTF. The CDR3 coding sequence is TGTGCCAGCAGCTTGACACGGCCCTCTGGGGCCAACGTCCTGACTTTC.

Ten or more counts support this clonotype. The chain links TRBV20-1 to TRBJ2-7; maybe TRBD2 (5 bases). This CDR3 is built from 13 residues. With 4 bases removed from V and 1 base from J, the gap between germline ends came to 11 bases. Per the germline V gene, CDR1 is DFQATT and CDR2 is SNEGSKA (reference sequence). The CDR3 loop is CSAIREISYEQYF. CDR3 nucleotides: TGCAGTGCTATCCGGGAAATTTCCTACGAGCAGTACTTC.